This T cell receptor (beta chain) was sequenced during a study of identical twins. Notes on the study in general: Insertions were fewer in abundant cord blood beta clonotypes, whereas memory repertoires showed none of this pattern.

This clonotype was picked up many times. Its target is unknown. TCRdb reprocessed the 5' RACE reads with MiXCR, giving one entry per CDR3 protein. The data contain a few hundred thousand distinct CDR3 sequences, roughly 9% of them singletons. Only healthy Caucasians were enrolled as donors. Between the trimmed V and J ends, which lost 3 bases and 3 bases, there was a span of 19 bases. The CDR3 contains 17 residues. Per germline, CDR1 KGHDR and CDR2 SFDVKD. Sequenced sample: naive T cells sorted from blood. This chain connects TRBV24-1 to TRBJ2-5, with a possible D match to TRBD2 (5 bases). The source of this sequence is a woman between 45 and 60 years old in good health. The CDR3 nucleotides are TGTGCCACCAGTGATGTGTCGGCAGTCGGGGTGGAAGAGACCCAGTACTTC. Translating it yields CATSDVSAVGVEETQYF.